A single sample gave rise to the 25 T cell receptor beta chains below, sequenced in a study of cytomegalovirus exposure and HLA in healthy donors. The PCR was carried out with 60 Vbeta primers and 13 Jbeta primers. Generated by immunoSEQ multiplex PCR, the TCRdb table keeps only in-frame clones and is missing some. The repertoire consists of roughly 180,000 clones, with 80% to 85% occurring once and the leading ten covering 0.95% to 1.3%. Sequencing was carried out using PBMCs. The receptor set was obtained from a man aged 30 to 45 in good health and CMV-seronegative.

J is TRBJ2-5 and V is TRBV7-9; 8 nucleotides line up with TRBD1. The trim removed 5 bases at V and 5 bases at J, leaving 1 base unmatched. Germline loops: CDR1 SEHNR, CDR2 FQNEAQ (reference sequence). The CDR3 runs to 12 residues. This CDR3 reads CASSGQGETQYF. CDR3 nucleotides: TGTGCCAGCAGCGGACAGGGCGAGACCCAGTACTTC.

This clone was counted between two and nine times. The V gene is TRBV6-5, the J gene TRBJ1-1; tentative D call: TRBD1 (5 bases). Between the trimmed V and J ends, which lost 2 bases and 8 bases, there was a span of 21 bases. CDR3 length: 16 residues. In germline, CDR1 is MNHEY, CDR2 SVGAGI. The CDR3 DNA reads as TGTGCCAGCAGTTACAGCCCCACCGGACAACTCGTCGAAGCTTTCTTT. Its protein is CASSYSPTGQLVEAFF.

The chain is built from TRBV11-2 and TRBJ2-5, with TRBD2 as a possible D gene (5 bases). Germline V gene sequence: CDR1 SGHAT, CDR2 FQNNGV. This CDR3 has 14 residues. Deletions cut 5 bases from V and 2 bases from J, with 12 bases between. CDR3 protein: CASSPDSFQETQYF. The CDR3 coding sequence is TGTGCCAGCAGCCCGGACTCCTTTCAAGAGACCCAGTACTTC. Complete variable domain (other parts from reference TRBV11-2 and TRBJ2-5): EAGVAQSPRYKIIEKRQSVAFWCNPISGHATLYWYQQILGQGPKLLIQFQNNGVVDDSQLPKDRFSAERLKGVDSTLKIQPAKLEDSAVYLCASSPDSFQETQYFGPGTRLLVL.

The genes are TRBV30 and TRBJ2-4, with TRBD2 matching over 8 bases. Germline values: CDR1 GTSNPN, CDR2 SVGIG (reference sequence). The CDR3 sequence is 13 residues long. The junction had 9 bases not matched to a gene; V was cut back by 5 bases and J by 9 bases. The DNA of the CDR3 is TGTGCCTGGGCACAATCACTAGCGGCCATTCAGTACTTC. Translated: CAWAQSLAAIQYF.

This clone was detected a few times. The rearrangement uses TRBV6-5 and TRBJ1-1; D not certain. Germline V gene data show CDR1 as MNHEY and CDR2 as SVGAGI. The CDR3 is made up of 14 amino acids. V lost 5 bases to trimming and J lost 1 base, with 11 bases between them. The CDR3, as DNA: TGTGCCAGCAGTGTGATCCCAGGGAACACTGAAGCTTTCTTT. Residues: CASSVIPGNTEAFF.

This clone has just one count. This chain joins TRBV5-6 and TRBJ1-2, with D maybe TRBD1 (5 bases). Trimming stripped 2 bases from V and 10 bases from J, with 9 bases between. Germline assignment: CDR1 SGHDT and CDR2 YYEEEE. The CDR3 is made up of 11 amino acids. The CDR3 region has the DNA TGTGCCAGCAGCTTAGGACACAACTACACCTTC. Residues: CASSLGHNYTF.

The chain combines TRBV19 with TRBJ2-6, with a possible D match to TRBD2 (5 bases). Trimming took 3 bases from V and 0 from J, leaving 21 bases between them. The CDR3 loop spans 20 amino acids. Germline V gene data show CDR1 as LNHDA and CDR2 as SQIVND (reference sequence). CDR3 DNA: TGTGCCAGTAGTATTTATAGTCTACAGCTAGGACTCTCTGGGGCCAACGTCCTGACTTTC. Translation gives CASSIYSLQLGLSGANVLTF.

The chain employs TRBV15 and TRBJ2-5, with 10 bases lining up with TRBD1. CDR1 and CDR2 (germline): LNHNV, YYDKDF (reference sequence). The V gene end was trimmed by 3 bases and the J gene end by 5 bases; junction bases not matched to a gene: 6. CDR3 length: 15 residues. The CDR3 region is CATSRGRQGAETQYF. CDR3 in DNA: TGTGCCACCAGCAGGGGCCGACAGGGGGCGGAGACCCAGTACTTC.

The chain is built from TRBV6-4 and TRBJ2-2, with 8 nucleotides matching TRBD1. This CDR3 contains 14 residues. Unmatched junction bases numbered 6, after V lost 8 bases and J lost 4 bases. CDR1 MRHNA and CDR2 SNTAGT come from the germline V gene. The CDR3 DNA is TGTGCCAGCTCCCGCACAGGGGGCACCGGGGAGCTGTTTTTT. It encodes CASSRTGGTGELFF.

The V and J genes are TRBV5-1 and TRBJ2-1; TRBD2 aligns across 15 bases. The CDR3 totals 21 residues. After removal of 0 bases from V and 0 bases from J, the junction contained 10 bases not matched to a gene. The V gene's germline CDR1 is SGHRS and CDR2 YFSETQ. The CDR3 loop is CASSLERTSGGVLSSYNEQFF. CDR3 nucleotides: TGCGCCAGCAGCTTGGAGAGGACTAGCGGGGGGGTTTTGAGCTCCTACAATGAGCAGTTCTTC.

The chain is built from TRBV7-9 and TRBJ2-7; 7 bases match TRBD2. V dropped 5 bases and J dropped 0; count of bases not matched to a gene: 4. Per the germline V gene, CDR1 is SEHNR and CDR2 is FQNEAQ (reference sequence). This CDR3 has 14 amino acids. CDR3 nucleotide sequence: TGTGCCAGCAGCCTCACTAGCGTCTCCTACGAGCAGTACTTC. It translates to CASSLTSVSYEQYF.

The rearrangement uses TRBV6-5 and TRBJ2-1; D unclear. This CDR3 is built from 15 residues. Germline CDR1 MNHEY, CDR2 SVGAGI. Between the trimmed V and J ends, which lost 6 bases and 9 bases, there was a span of 21 bases. CDR3 region: CASSGSFLGSGEQFF. DNA for the CDR3: TGTGCCAGCAGCGGTAGTTTCCTCGGATCGGGTGAGCAGTTCTTC.

The chain couples TRBV6-6 to TRBJ2-3; D remains unclear. The CDR3 extends over 12 amino acids. Trimming shortened V by 7 bases and J by 1 base, and 6 bases separated the two germline ends. Germline CDR1 MNHNY, CDR2 SVGAGI (reference sequence). This chain's CDR3 is CASTAGTDTQYF. Written as DNA, the CDR3 is TGTGCCAGCACCGCAGGCACAGATACGCAGTATTTT.

This chain joins TRBV5-1 and TRBJ2-3; 11 nucleotides align to TRBD1. The CDR3 is 16 residues long. In germline, CDR1 is SGHRS, CDR2 YFSETQ. V lost 3 bases and J lost 9; bases outside the gene matches: 12. The CDR3 DNA reads TGCGCCAGCAGCTCAGCCCGGGACAGGGGGTTAGTAACGCAGTATTTT. Its translation: CASSSARDRGLVTQYF.

V and J are TRBV4-1 and TRBJ2-7, with D tentatively TRBD1 (6 bases). Trimming removed 6 bases at V and 3 bases at J, with 12 bases between. The CDR3 loop spans 13 amino acids. Germline V gives CDR1 MGHRA, CDR2 YSYEKL. CDR3 region: CASSSTGNYEQYF. The CDR3 bases are TGCGCCAGCAGTTCGACAGGAAACTACGAGCAGTACTTC.

The V and J genes are TRBV5-4 and TRBJ2-7, with D possibly being TRBD1 (6 bases). Germline-derived CDR1 and CDR2 are SGHNT and YYREEE (reference sequence). This CDR3 is 14 amino acids long. V was pared by 2 bases and J by 0 bases, with 9 bases between. The CDR3 region is CASSLDRSSYEQYF. The CDR3 DNA sequence: TGTGCCAGCAGCTTAGACAGGAGCTCCTACGAGCAGTACTTC.

The CDR3 DNA reads TGTGCCAGCAGCCAAGATTATCGAGCGGGGGACTACAATGAGCAGTTCTTC. Translating it yields CASSQDYRAGDYNEQFF. The chain couples TRBV4-2 to TRBJ2-1; 8 nucleotides match TRBD2. The CDR3 has 17 residues. V gave up 0 bases and J gave up 3 bases; unmatched junction bases: 7. The germline gives CDR1 LGHNA, CDR2 YNFKEQ.

This rearrangement joins TRBV28 to TRBJ1-1; possibly TRBD1 for D (6 bases). The CDR3 covers 15 residues. Germline CDR1 MDHEN, CDR2 SYDVKM. Trimming took off 2 bases at V and 1 base at J, with 11 bases between the two ends. The CDR3 DNA reads as TGTGCCAGCAGTTTACTGCGGGGGGCGAACACTGAAGCTTTCTTT. Its protein product is CASSLLRGANTEAFF.

This clone was observed once. This chain joins TRBV30 and TRBJ1-5; a weak D match, TRBD1 (5 bases). Trimming removed 3 bases at V and 6 bases at J, with 9 bases between. In germline, CDR1 is GTSNPN, CDR2 SVGIG (reference sequence). The CDR3 has 12 residues. The CDR3, as DNA: TGTGCCTGGAGGGGGGAGGGTCAGCCCCAGCATTTT. Translated, it gives CAWRGEGQPQHF.

This sequence joins TRBV6-1 and TRBJ2-1; D is perhaps TRBD1 (5 bases). Between the trimmed V and J ends, which lost 8 bases and 13 bases, there was a span of 15 bases. CDR3 length: 11 amino acids. CDR1 is MNHNS and CDR2 is SASEGT in the germline V gene. The CDR3 bases are TGTGCCAGCCGAGCAGGGCAATTCCAGTTCTTC. Amino acids: CASRAGQFQFF.

The chain couples TRBV29-1 to TRBJ2-1; 8 nucleotides align to TRBD2. The CDR3 is made up of 14 amino acids. Germline-derived CDR1 and CDR2 are SQVTM and ANQGSEA. V gave up 4 bases and J gave up 14 bases; unmatched junction bases: 16. CDR3 in DNA: TGCAGCGTTGTTGAAAGCGGGAGCCCCTATTGGGAGTTCTTC. It is translated as CSVVESGSPYWEFF.

This clone was recorded at least ten times. The chain has TRBV6-4 and TRBJ2-2; the match to TRBD2 covers 8 bases. The CDR3 extends over 13 amino acids. Germline CDR1 is MRHNA and CDR2 is SNTAGT. The junction had 0 bases not matched to a gene; V was cut back by 5 bases and J by 4 bases. Here the CDR3 reads CASSSGSTGELFF. The CDR3 DNA reads as TGTGCCAGCAGTAGCGGGAGCACCGGGGAGCTGTTTTTT.

This chain uses TRBV5-4 with TRBJ2-1; D is undetermined. V was pared by 3 bases and J by 3 bases, with 13 bases between. Per the germline V gene, CDR1 is SGHNT and CDR2 is YYREEE (reference sequence). The CDR3 is made up of 15 amino acids. The CDR3 DNA reads as TGTGCCAGCAGCTCTACCCAACTCATCTACAATGAGCAGTTCTTC. It specifies CASSSTQLIYNEQFF.

The CDR3 reads CASSPGQGAGSPLHF. The DNA for the CDR3 is TGTGCCAGCAGTCCGGGACAGGGGGCCGGTTCACCCCTCCACTTT. The chain joins TRBV6-1 to TRBJ1-6; the match to TRBD1 covers 12 bases. CDR1 and CDR2 (germline): MNHNS, SASEGT. This CDR3 is 15 amino acids long. The junction had 5 bases not matched to a gene; V was cut back by 5 bases and J by 9 bases.

This clone was counted a single time. CDR3 protein: CTSSQDPRTPGPYEQYF. DNA for the CDR3: TGCACCAGCAGCCAAGATCCGAGGACTCCCGGTCCCTACGAGCAGTACTTC. The chain uses TRBV1 and TRBJ2-7; the table's D gene call, TRBD2, was not cross checked with the DNA. TRBV1 represents a pseudogene. The CDR3 length is 17 residues.